This T cell receptor beta chain was identified in a study of CD8 T cells in ankylosing spondylitis. The study's findings and limits: Enrichment of disease-linked clones was reportedly significant in matched ankylosing spondylitis synovial fluid.

V dropped 0 bases and J dropped 12 bases, with 12 bases sitting between them. This CDR3 contains 13 residues. CDR1 and CDR2 (germline): LNHNV, YYDKDF (reference sequence). By quantitative 5'-RACE with molecular barcodes, the TCR beta libraries were made. TCRdb re-derived calls from the 5' RACE reads in MiXCR, one entry per CDR3 protein. The data contain about 160,000 distinct CDR3 sequences, about 42% of them singletons. This clonotype was picked up a small number of times. Its target is unknown. Input material: synovial fluid, either unsorted or a sorted T cell fraction (not recorded which). V and J are TRBV15 and TRBJ2-1; D remains unclear. This sequence was found in a male donor with ankylosing spondylitis. The CDR3 reads CATSRDLRLGQFF. The CDR3 DNA reads as TGTGCCACCAGCAGAGATCTGCGTCTGGGGCAGTTCTTC. The whole variable domain, remainder taken from reference TRBV15 and TRBJ2-1, is DAMVIQNPRYQVTQFGKPVTLSCSQTLNHNVMYWYQQKSSQAPKLLFHYYDKDFNNEADTPDNFQSRRPNTSFCFLDIRSPGLGDTAMYLCATSRDLRLGQFFGPGTRLTVL.